The clone carrying this TCR beta chain was seen more than once but under ten times. In germline, CDR1 is WSHSY, CDR2 SAAADI. V lost 6 bases and J lost 0, with 11 bases in between. The length of the CDR3 is 14 residues. The data belong to a study of blood T cell repertoires in COVID-19. About the research overall: The cDNA or gDNA used as material had been derived from T cells, B-cell-depleted T cells, or PBMCs.

Original processing notes: Nucleated cell counts were estimated from reference gene primer amplification. Sequencing used immunoSEQ multiplex PCR; TCRdb keeps in-frame clones, though not all of them. That table is the source of V, J and clone size, and D and trimming were worked out from the DNA. The sample includes fewer than 500,000 clones, about nine tenths seen only once; the top ten take over 1.1%. Source material: peripheral blood. The receptor's source is a young woman with active or convalescent COVID-19. V and J are TRBV10-2 and TRBJ1-1, with a possible D match to TRBD1 (5 bases). The CDR3 protein is CASRIGGMNTEAFF. CDR3 DNA: TGCGCCAGCAGAATCGGGGGAATGAACACTGAAGCTTTCTTT.